The 17 T cell receptor beta chains reported below all come from one sample, sequenced in a study of blood T cell repertoires in COVID-19 (dated by TCRdb to 2018 to 2021). Libraries were constructed by the immunoSEQ multiplex PCR assay. What TCRdb holds here is the immuneACCESS table cut down to in-frame rearrangements. Part of the clones is not present; checked against another copy, under half of the missing clones reflect an unresolved V gene, and the others are unexplained. In this sample the table shows 88,000 or so clones, roughly 77% of which occur a single time. The leading ten clones occupy 20% to 25% of the sample. The sequenced material came from peripheral blood. The receptors here all came from a human donor in a cohort sampled during active COVID-19.

This chain links TRBV21-1 with TRBJ2-1; whether TRBD2, the table's D call, matches the DNA was not checked. TRBV21-1 is a documented pseudogene. The CDR3 runs 19 residues. CDR3 nucleotide sequence: TGTGCCAGCAGCAAAACTCGCCCCGGGACTAGCGATAGCTACAATGAGCAGTTCTTC. Translation gives CASSKTRPGTSDSYNEQFF.

The chain joins TRBV27 to TRBJ1-2; 9 positions agree with TRBD1. V lost 6 bases and J lost 4; bases outside the gene matches: 9. Germline V gene sequence: CDR1 MNHEY, CDR2 SMNVEV (reference sequence). The CDR3 is 15 residues long. CDR3 bases: TGTGCCAGCAGCCCAACGACAGGGGGTTTCTATGGCTACACCTTC. Translated: CASSPTTGGFYGYTF.

This chain connects TRBV2 to TRBJ1-4, with 10 bases matching TRBD1. V dropped 5 bases and J dropped 0; count of bases not matched to a gene: 3. The CDR3 covers 16 residues. CDR1 is SNHLY and CDR2 is FYNNEI in the germline V gene. DNA for the CDR3: TGTGCCAGCAGTATGACAGGGGGCGCAACTAATGAAAAACTGTTTTTT. It translates to CASSMTGGATNEKLFF. Full variable domain (rest looked up from reference TRBV2 and TRBJ1-4): EPEVTQTPSHQVTQMGQEVILRCVPISNHLYFYWYRQILGQKVEFLVSFYNNEISEKSEIFDDQFSVERPDGSNFTLKIRSTKLEDSAMYFCASSMTGGATNEKLFFGSGTQLSVL.

This chain uses TRBV4-2 with TRBJ2-5, with 12 bases fitting TRBD2. Germline CDR1 is LGHNA and CDR2 is YNFKEQ. After removal of 0 bases from V and 3 bases from J, the junction contained 8 bases not matched to a gene. The CDR3 sequence is 18 residues long. Written as DNA, the CDR3 is TGTGCCAGCAGCCAAGAAGCGGACCGACTAGCGGGAGAAGAGACCCAGTACTTC. It encodes CASSQEADRLAGEETQYF.

The chain combines TRBV25-1 with TRBJ1-2, with D tentatively TRBD1 (6 bases). V gave up 4 bases and J gave up 1 base, with 7 bases separating them. The CDR3 has 13 residues. In germline, CDR1 is MGHDK, CDR2 SYGVNS. The CDR3: CASSGQVNYGYTF. CDR3 DNA: TGTGCCAGCAGTGGACAGGTTAACTATGGCTACACCTTC.

This clone was observed at least ten times. The V and J genes are TRBV5-5 and TRBJ1-2, with D unresolved. Germline loops: CDR1 SGHKS, CDR2 YYEKEE (reference sequence). The length of the CDR3 is 13 residues. Trimming shortened V by 0 bases and J by 8 bases, and 11 bases separated the two germline ends. CDR3 DNA sequence: TGTGCCAGCAGCTTGGGGGCGGGCACCGGCTACACCTTC. It codes for CASSLGAGTGYTF.

This clone was observed a few times. The chain combines TRBV10-3 with TRBJ2-7; D unclear. The CDR3 is 12 amino acids. V was trimmed by 2 bases and J by 2 bases, leaving 4 bases between them. Germline CDR1 reads ENHRY; CDR2 reads SYGVKD. The chain's CDR3 is CAISERAYEQYF. The CDR3 bases are TGTGCCATCAGTGAGCGGGCCTACGAGCAGTACTTC.

This chain connects TRBV27 to TRBJ2-2, with 7 bases fitting TRBD2. Losses at the gene ends were 5 bases for V and 5 bases for J; bases not matched to a gene: 11. There are 16 residues in the CDR3. The germline gives CDR1 MNHEY, CDR2 SMNVEV (reference sequence). This CDR3 reads CASSPLWEGGTGELFF. The CDR3 DNA sequence: TGTGCCAGCAGTCCCCTTTGGGAGGGCGGGACCGGGGAGCTGTTTTTT.

This clone was seen just once. V is TRBV5-1 and J is TRBJ2-1, with 8 bases that match TRBD2. The germline V gene has CDR1 SGHRS and CDR2 YFSETQ. The CDR3 is made up of 15 amino acids. Trimming took 0 bases from V and 5 from J; bases not matched to a gene: 4. CDR3 loop: CASSLVREGDNEQFF. In DNA form, the CDR3 reads TGCGCCAGCAGCTTGGTACGGGAGGGGGACAATGAGCAGTTCTTC.

The chain couples TRBV19 to TRBJ2-3; D not resolved. The CDR3 is 14 amino acids. CDR1 is LNHDA, CDR2 SQIVND, per germline (reference sequence). Trimming took off 3 bases at V and 6 bases at J, with 13 bases between the two ends. This CDR3 reads CASSIQPSSDTQYF. The CDR3 DNA follows: TGTGCCAGTAGTATCCAACCTTCTAGTGATACGCAGTATTTT. The full variable domain, in which reference TRBV19 and TRBJ2-3 provide the parts outside the CDR3, is DGGITQSPKYLFRKEGQNVTLSCEQNLNHDAMYWYRQDPGQGLRLIYYSQIVNDFQKGDIAEGYSVSREKKESFPLTVTSAQKNPTAFYLCASSIQPSSDTQYFGPGTRLTVL.

The rearrangement uses TRBV5-5 and TRBJ2-7; tentative D call: TRBD1 (6 bases). In germline, CDR1 is SGHKS, CDR2 YYEKEE (reference sequence). The CDR3 consists of 17 residues. Trimming cost V 5 bases and J 6 bases, with 27 bases left between them. CDR3 nucleotide sequence: TGTGCCAGCAGATCAAGACAGGACCAACAACTAGTTTCCGAGCAGTACTTC. Translating it yields CASRSRQDQQLVSEQYF.

This chain uses TRBV4-1 with TRBJ1-1; D remains ambiguous. Trimming pared 2 bases from V and 3 bases from J, leaving 10 bases between. In germline, CDR1 is MGHRA, CDR2 YSYEKL. CDR3 size: 14 residues. CDR3 coding DNA: TGCGCCAGCAGCCAATTAACAACCTACACTGAAGCTTTCTTT. Translating it yields CASSQLTTYTEAFF.

V gene TRBV19 combines with J gene TRBJ2-3; 8 bases agree with TRBD2. The germline V gene encodes CDR1 LNHDA and CDR2 SQIVND (reference sequence). The trim removed 5 bases at V and 0 bases at J, leaving 7 bases unmatched. There are 16 residues in the CDR3. CDR3 DNA: TGTGCCAGTAGTGCAACTAGCGGATATAGCACAGATACGCAGTATTTT. It is translated as CASSATSGYSTDTQYF. The full variable domain, completed using reference TRBV19 and TRBJ2-3, is DGGITQSPKYLFRKEGQNVTLSCEQNLNHDAMYWYRQDPGQGLRLIYYSQIVNDFQKGDIAEGYSVSREKKESFPLTVTSAQKNPTAFYLCASSATSGYSTDTQYFGPGTRLTVL.

This clone occurred once. The rearrangement uses TRBV6-5 and TRBJ1-2; possibly TRBD1 for D (5 bases). The V end lost 6 bases, the J end lost 0 bases, and 14 bases lay between the germline ends. CDR3 length equals 15 residues. Germline CDR1 MNHEY, CDR2 SVGAGI. The DNA for the CDR3 is TGTGCCAGCAGGGAGACAGACCGCGCTAACTATGGCTACACCTTC. Its translation: CASRETDRANYGYTF.

This chain joins TRBV3-1 (or the pseudogene TRBV3-2) and TRBJ1-6; D ambiguous. Looked up from germline, CDR1 is LGHDT and CDR2 is YNNKEL (reference sequence). V dropped 4 bases and J dropped 5 bases, with 6 bases sitting between them. The CDR3 runs to 13 residues. CDR3 sequence (DNA): TGTGCCAGCAGCCCCTTAGATAATTCACCCCTCCACTTT. Translating it yields CASSPLDNSPLHF.

This chain uses TRBV11-3 with TRBJ1-6; TRBD1 is a possible D gene (5 bases). V lost 1 base and J lost 8, with 9 bases in between. CDR1 and CDR2 (germline): SGHNT, YENEEA. CDR3 length: 14 amino acids. In DNA, the CDR3 is TGTGCCAGCAGCTTAGGACAGAAGGATTCACCCCTCCACTTT. This codes for CASSLGQKDSPLHF.

V and J are TRBV5-1 and TRBJ1-3, with 7 bases that match TRBD1. This CDR3 has 15 amino acids. Germline V gene sequence: CDR1 SGHRS, CDR2 YFSETQ. V trimming: 0 bases; J trimming: 4 bases; junction bases outside the gene matches: 4. The CDR3 sequence is CASSLAGTAGNTIYF. The CDR3 nucleotides are TGCGCCAGCAGCTTGGCCGGGACAGCCGGAAACACCATATATTTT. Drawing the rest from reference TRBV5-1 and TRBJ1-3, the complete variable domain is KAGVTQTPRYLIKTRGQQVTLSCSPISGHRSVSWYQQTPGQGLQFLFEYFSETQRNKGNFPGRFSGRQFSNSRSEMNVSTLELGDSALYLCASSLAGTAGNTIYFGEGSWLTVV.